This TCR beta chain originates from a study of T cell responses to AZD1222 COVID-19 vaccine. Broader study findings: Only a handful of people who got AZD1222 tested seropositive at baseline. Spike-specific TCR repertoires showed rising breadth and depth after two AZD1222 doses.

The V and J ends lost 3 bases and 6 bases, in that order; junction bases with no gene match: 2. The germline CDR1 and CDR2 sequences are ENHRY and SYGVKD. CDR3 length: 13 residues. Sequenced by immunoSEQ multiplex PCR; TCRdb stores in-frame clones only, minus some. Altogether some 110,000 clones are present, about nine tenths being singletons, with the ten largest covering 4.4%. As to this clone: Its antigen is not known.

This TCR was recovered from an adult in good health. The material sequenced was peripheral blood, taken on day 0 of AZD1222 vaccination. V gene TRBV10-3 combines with J gene TRBJ1-2; TRBD1 matches 9 bases. The CDR3 DNA sequence: TGTGCCATCAGTGACCGGACAGGGGATGGCTACACCTTC. This sequence encodes CAISDRTGDGYTF.